This T cell receptor beta chain was captured by sequencing in a study of response to subunit inactivated influenza vaccine. TCRdb re-analysed the RT-PCR reads in MiXCR, keeping a single row per CDR3 protein. The sample records about 570,000 distinct CDR3 sequences, around 10% being singletons. A note on this clonotype: Being one base from a much bigger clone, this may be a read error.

The CDR3 sequence is 13 residues long. The germline gives CDR1 GTSNPN, CDR2 SVGIG (reference sequence). The data were also submitted as part of a second study, on T cells expressing NK-cell markers. This second report adds: Making the TCR beta cDNA relied on 5'RACE template switching with UMIs.

The V and J genes are TRBV30 and TRBJ2-7; 11 nucleotides line up with TRBD2. Sample: PBMCs from blood, taken on the day of vaccination. The receptor's source is a man aged 45 to 65 who received an inactivated influenza vaccine. CDR3 in amino acids: CAFGGLAGVELYF. The CDR3 nucleotides are TGTGCCTTCGGAGGACTAGCGGGTGTCGAGCTGTACTTC.